The clone carrying this T cell receptor beta chain was recorded many times. Antigen specificity is unknown. The sample originates from a study of T cells in Graves' hyperthyroidism and ophthalmopathy. V gave up 3 bases and J gave up 7 bases, with 10 bases separating them. The CDR3 totals 13 residues. It was RNA transcripts that yielded the amplified TCR beta CDR3 regions. The HTBI set primed first-round TCR CDR3 RT-PCR. Using its own MiXCR run on the multiplex PCR reads, TCRdb lists one record per CDR3 protein. The sample carries under 650,000 distinct CDR3 sequences, 15% to 20% recorded once. Findings and limits, study-wide: The model predicted ophthalmopathy a median around 6.5 months before onset. Ophthalmopathy and stable hyperthyroidism were separated by a 13 V-J model.

Hyperthyroidism of Graves' type that showed no ophthalmopathy progression within 18 months was stable. The hyperthyroidism was newly diagnosed and had lasted under 2 months; the patients were aged 18 to 65. The specimen was blood. The chain carries TRBV12-3 or TRBV12-4 and TRBJ2-4, with no clear D. The clonotype comes from a woman in her twenties or thirties with Graves' hyperthyroidism. The CDR3 region is CASSFRLGNIQYF. The CDR3, as DNA: TGTGCCAGCAGTTTTAGGCTTGGGAACATTCAGTACTTC.